The source of this TCR beta chain is a study of T cells in Graves' hyperthyroidism and ophthalmopathy. Regions amplified from RNA transcripts were the TCR beta CDR3 regions. Using the HTBI primer set, a first-round RT-PCR was run on the TCR CDR3. Each CDR3 protein is one row after TCRdb ran MiXCR on the multiplex PCR reads. Here the sample spans about 270,000 distinct CDR3 sequences, approximately 24% being singletons. Germline V lookup: CDR1 MDHEN, CDR2 SYDVKM. With 7 bases clipped from V and 3 bases from J, the junction kept 8 bases outside the gene matches. This CDR3 has 15 amino acids. The gene calls are TRBV28 and TRBJ2-7; 11 positions agree with TRBD2. The receptor's source is a woman aged 40 to 50 with Graves' ophthalmopathy. Sequences were obtained from blood. Here the CDR3 DNA reads TGTGCCAGCACCGAACTAGCGGGAGTGGGCTACGAGCAGTACTTC. It specifies CASTELAGVGYEQYF.